This is a list of T cell receptor beta chains from one sample in a study of cytomegalovirus exposure and HLA in healthy donors. Produced via immunoSEQ multiplex PCR; TCRdb's table is partial and in-frame only. Of approximately 300,000 clones in the sample, roughly four fifths were seen once. The sample consisted of PBMCs. The receptors were gathered from a woman in her thirties or forties in good health and CMV-seropositive. The CDR3 runs from the conserved cysteine through the conserved F or W. D genes are given only for firm matches. A row's size may be missing; if present it is once, few, many or a size class.

V	J	D	size	CDR3	DNA
TRBV15	TRBJ1-1	TRBD1	-	CATSRAFYRGLNTEAFF	TGTGCCACCAGCAGGGCATTCTACAGGGGATTGAACACTGAAGCTTTCTTT
TRBV19	TRBJ2-7	-	-	CASSYLGGGAYEQYF	TGTGCCAGTAGTTATCTAGGCGGCGGGGCTTACGAGCAGTACTTC
TRBV27	TRBJ1-4	TRBD1	once	CASSLVQGINEKLFF	TGTGCCAGCAGTTTAGTACAGGGGATAAATGAAAAACTGTTTTTT
TRBV25-1	TRBJ2-1	-	once	CASSDYTLQSSYNEQFF	TGTGCCAGCAGTGACTACACACTACAAAGCTCCTACAATGAGCAGTTCTTC
TRBV6-5	TRBJ1-6	-	-	CASRSQRGPLHF	TGTGCCAGCAGATCTCAGCGTGGACCCCTCCACTTT
TRBV10-3	TRBJ2-7	-	-	CAISFTSTYEQYF	TGTGCCATCAGCTTCACTTCTACCTACGAGCAGTACTTC
TRBV5-1	TRBJ2-7	-	-	CASSEQGSEQYF	TGCGCCAGCAGTGAACAGGGAAGTGAGCAGTACTTC
TRBV15	TRBJ2-5	-	-	CATSRDRAGLQETQYF	TGTGCCACCAGCAGAGACAGGGCGGGACTCCAAGAGACCCAGTACTTC
TRBV28	TRBJ2-5	TRBD2	-	CASSPRLAGQETQYF	TGTGCCAGCAGTCCTAGACTAGCGGGGCAAGAGACCCAGTACTTC
TRBV4-2	TRBJ1-5	-	-	CASSPTGMQPQHF	TGTGCCAGCAGCCCGACAGGTATGCAGCCCCAGCATTTT
TRBV2	TRBJ1-5	-	-	CASSFNPQRDSNQPQHF	TGTGCCAGCAGTTTCAACCCTCAGAGGGATAGCAATCAGCCCCAGCATTTT
TRBV9	TRBJ2-2	TRBD1	-	CASSVLGTGAGELFF	TGTGCCAGCAGCGTCTTGGGGACAGGGGCCGGGGAGCTGTTTTTT
TRBV7-8	TRBJ2-4	-	-	CASSFSAGFGRNIQYF	TGTGCCAGCAGCTTTAGCGCAGGTTTTGGTAGAAACATTCAGTACTTC
TRBV19	TRBJ2-5	-	-	CASRTGETQYF	TGTGCCAGTAGAACGGGAGAGACCCAGTACTTC
TRBV10-3	TRBJ2-4	TRBD2	-	CAISNGGVAKNIQYF	TGTGCCATCAGCAATGGGGGGGTAGCCAAAAACATTCAGTACTTC